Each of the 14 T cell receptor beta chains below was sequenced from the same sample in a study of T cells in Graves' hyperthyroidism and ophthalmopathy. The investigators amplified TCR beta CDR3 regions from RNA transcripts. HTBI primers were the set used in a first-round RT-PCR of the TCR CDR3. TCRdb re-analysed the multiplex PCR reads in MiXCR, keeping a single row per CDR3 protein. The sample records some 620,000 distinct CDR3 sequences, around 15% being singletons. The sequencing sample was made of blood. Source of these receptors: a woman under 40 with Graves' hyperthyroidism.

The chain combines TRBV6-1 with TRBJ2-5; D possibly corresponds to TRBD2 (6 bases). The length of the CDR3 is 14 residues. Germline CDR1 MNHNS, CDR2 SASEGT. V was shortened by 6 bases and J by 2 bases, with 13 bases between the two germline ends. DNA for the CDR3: TGTGCCAGCAGCGTGGTAGCGGTGCAAGAGACCCAGTACTTC. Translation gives CASSVVAVQETQYF.

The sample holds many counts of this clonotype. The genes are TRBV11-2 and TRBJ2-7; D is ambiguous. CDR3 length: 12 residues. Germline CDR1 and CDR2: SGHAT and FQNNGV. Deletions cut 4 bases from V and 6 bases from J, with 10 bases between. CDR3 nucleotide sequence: TGTGCCAGCAGCTCACACCACCTCGAGCAGTACTTC. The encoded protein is CASSSHHLEQYF.

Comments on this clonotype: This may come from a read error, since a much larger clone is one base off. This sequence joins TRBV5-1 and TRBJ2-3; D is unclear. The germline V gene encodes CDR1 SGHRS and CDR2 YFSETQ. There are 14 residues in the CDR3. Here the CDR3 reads CVSSLIPGTDTQYF. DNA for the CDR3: TGCGTCAGCAGCTTGATTCCTGGCACAGATACGCAGTATTTT. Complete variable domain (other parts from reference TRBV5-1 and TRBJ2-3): KAGVTQTPRYLIKTRGQQVTLSCSPISGHRSVSWYQQTPGQGLQFLFEYFSETQRNKGNFPGRFSGRQFSNSRSEMNVSTLELGDSALYLCVSSLIPGTDTQYFGPGTRLTVL.

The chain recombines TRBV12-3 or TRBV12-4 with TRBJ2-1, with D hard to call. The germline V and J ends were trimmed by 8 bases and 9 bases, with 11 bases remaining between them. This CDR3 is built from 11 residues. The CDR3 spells CASGPSAEQFF. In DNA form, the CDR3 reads TGTGCCAGCGGGCCGTCCGCTGAGCAGTTCTTC.

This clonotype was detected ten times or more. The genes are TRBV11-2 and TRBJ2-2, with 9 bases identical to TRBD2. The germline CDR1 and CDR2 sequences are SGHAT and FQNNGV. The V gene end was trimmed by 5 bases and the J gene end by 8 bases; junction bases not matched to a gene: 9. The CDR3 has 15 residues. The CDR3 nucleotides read TGTGCCAGCAGCGTTATAGCGGGAGACGCGGGGGAGCTGTTTTTT. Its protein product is CASSVIAGDAGELFF.

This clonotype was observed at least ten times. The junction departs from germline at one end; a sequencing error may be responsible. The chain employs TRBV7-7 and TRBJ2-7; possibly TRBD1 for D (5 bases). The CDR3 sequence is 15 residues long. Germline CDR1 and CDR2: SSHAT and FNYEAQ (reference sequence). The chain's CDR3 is CASSLRPGHIYEQYF. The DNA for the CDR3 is TGTGCTAGCAGCTTACGGCCAGGACACATCTACGAGCAGTACTTC.

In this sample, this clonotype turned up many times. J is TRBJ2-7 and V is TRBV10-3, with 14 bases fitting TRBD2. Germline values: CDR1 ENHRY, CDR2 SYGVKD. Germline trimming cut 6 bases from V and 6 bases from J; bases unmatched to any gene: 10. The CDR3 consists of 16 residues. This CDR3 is CAIRTTGTSGSVEQYF. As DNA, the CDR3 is TGTGCCATCAGAACTACCGGGACTAGCGGGAGTGTCGAGCAGTACTTC.

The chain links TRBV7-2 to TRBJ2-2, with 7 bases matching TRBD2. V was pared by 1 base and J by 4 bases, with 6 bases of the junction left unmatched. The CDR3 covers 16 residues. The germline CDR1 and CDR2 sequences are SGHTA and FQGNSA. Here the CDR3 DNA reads TGTGCCAGCAGCTTAGGGGGGGGGATACTCACCGGGGAGCTGTTTTTT. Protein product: CASSLGGGILTGELFF.

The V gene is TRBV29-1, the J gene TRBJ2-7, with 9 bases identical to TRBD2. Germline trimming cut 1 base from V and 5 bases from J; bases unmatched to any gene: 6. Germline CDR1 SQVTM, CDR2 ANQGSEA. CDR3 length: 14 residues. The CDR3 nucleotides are TGCAGCGTTGAAGGACTAGCGGACAATAACGAGCAGTACTTC. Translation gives CSVEGLADNNEQYF.

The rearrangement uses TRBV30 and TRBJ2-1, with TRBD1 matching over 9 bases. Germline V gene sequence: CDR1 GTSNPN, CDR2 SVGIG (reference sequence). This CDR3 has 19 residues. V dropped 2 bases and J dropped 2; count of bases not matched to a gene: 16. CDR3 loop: CAWSLPGQGGRGPYNEQFF. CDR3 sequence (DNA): TGTGCCTGGAGTCTTCCGGGACAGGGAGGGCGAGGGCCCTACAATGAGCAGTTCTTC. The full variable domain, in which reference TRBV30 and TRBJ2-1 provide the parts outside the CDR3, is SQTIHQWPATLVQPVGSPLSLECTVEGTSNPNLYWYRQAAGRGLQLLFYSVGIGQISSEVPQNLSASRPQDRQFILSSKKLLLSDSGFYLCAWSLPGQGGRGPYNEQFFGPGTRLTVL.

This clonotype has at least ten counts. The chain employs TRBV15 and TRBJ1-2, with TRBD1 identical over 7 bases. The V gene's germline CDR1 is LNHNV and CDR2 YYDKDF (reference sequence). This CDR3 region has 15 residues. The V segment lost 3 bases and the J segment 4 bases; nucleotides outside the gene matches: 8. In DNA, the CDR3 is TGTGCCACCAGCAGTAGGGACAGAGTTGCCTATGGCTACACCTTC. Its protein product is CATSSRDRVAYGYTF.

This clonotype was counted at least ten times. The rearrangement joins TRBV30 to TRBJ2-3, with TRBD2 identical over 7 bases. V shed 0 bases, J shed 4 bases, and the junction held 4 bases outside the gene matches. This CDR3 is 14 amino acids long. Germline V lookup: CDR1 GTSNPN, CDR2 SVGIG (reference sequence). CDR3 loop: CAWSVGRVSDTQYF. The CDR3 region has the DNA TGTGCCTGGAGTGTGGGGAGGGTTTCAGATACGCAGTATTTT.

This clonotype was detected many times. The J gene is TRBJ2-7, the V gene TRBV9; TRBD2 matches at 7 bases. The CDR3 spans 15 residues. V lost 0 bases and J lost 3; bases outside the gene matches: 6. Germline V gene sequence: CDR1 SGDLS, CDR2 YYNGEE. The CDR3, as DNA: TGTGCCAGCAGCGTAGATACGGCGGGAGTCTACGAGCAGTACTTC. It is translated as CASSVDTAGVYEQYF.

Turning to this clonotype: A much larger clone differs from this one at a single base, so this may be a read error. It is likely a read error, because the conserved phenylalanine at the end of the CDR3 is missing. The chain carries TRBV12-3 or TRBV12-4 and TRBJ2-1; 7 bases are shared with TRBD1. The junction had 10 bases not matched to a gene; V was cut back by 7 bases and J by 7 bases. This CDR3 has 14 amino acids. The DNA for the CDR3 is TGTGCCAGCACCAGGGGAATCAGGGGGAATGAGCAGTTCCTC. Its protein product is CASTRGIRGNEQFL.